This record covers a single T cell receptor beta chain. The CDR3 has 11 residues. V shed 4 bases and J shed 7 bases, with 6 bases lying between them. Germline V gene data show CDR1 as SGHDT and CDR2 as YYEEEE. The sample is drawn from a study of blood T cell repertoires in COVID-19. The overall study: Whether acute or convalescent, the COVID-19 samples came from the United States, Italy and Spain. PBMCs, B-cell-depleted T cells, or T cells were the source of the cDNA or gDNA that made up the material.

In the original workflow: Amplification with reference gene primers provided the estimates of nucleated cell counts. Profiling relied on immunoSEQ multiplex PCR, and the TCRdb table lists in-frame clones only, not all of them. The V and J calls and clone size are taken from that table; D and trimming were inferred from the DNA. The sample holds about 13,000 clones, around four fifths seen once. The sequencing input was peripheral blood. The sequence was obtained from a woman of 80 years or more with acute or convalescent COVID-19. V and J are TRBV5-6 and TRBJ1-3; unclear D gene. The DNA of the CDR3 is TGTGCCAGCAGCCGCCGGAACACCATATATTTT. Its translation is CASSRRNTIYF.